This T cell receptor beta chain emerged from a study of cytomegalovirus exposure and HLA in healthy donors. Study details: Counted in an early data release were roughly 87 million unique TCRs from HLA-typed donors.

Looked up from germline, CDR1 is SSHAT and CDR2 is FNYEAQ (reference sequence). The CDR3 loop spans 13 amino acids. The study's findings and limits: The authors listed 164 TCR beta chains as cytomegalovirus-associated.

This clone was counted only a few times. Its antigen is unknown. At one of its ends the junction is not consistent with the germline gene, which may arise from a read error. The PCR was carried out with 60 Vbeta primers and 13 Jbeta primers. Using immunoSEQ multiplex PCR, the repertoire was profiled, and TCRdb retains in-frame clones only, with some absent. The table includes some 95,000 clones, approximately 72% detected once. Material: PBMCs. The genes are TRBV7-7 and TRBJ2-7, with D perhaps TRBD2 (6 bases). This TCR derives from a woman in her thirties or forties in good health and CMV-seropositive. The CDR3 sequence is CASSLGDSYEQYF. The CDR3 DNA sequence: TGTGCTAGCAGCTTAGGGGACTCATACGAGCAGTACTTC. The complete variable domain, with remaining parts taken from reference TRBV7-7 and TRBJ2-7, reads GAGVSQSPRYKVTKRGQDVTLRCDPISSHATLYWYQQALGQGPEFLTYFNYEAQPDKSGLPSDRFSAERPEGSISTLTIQRTEQRDSAMYRCASSLGDSYEQYFGPGTRLTVT.